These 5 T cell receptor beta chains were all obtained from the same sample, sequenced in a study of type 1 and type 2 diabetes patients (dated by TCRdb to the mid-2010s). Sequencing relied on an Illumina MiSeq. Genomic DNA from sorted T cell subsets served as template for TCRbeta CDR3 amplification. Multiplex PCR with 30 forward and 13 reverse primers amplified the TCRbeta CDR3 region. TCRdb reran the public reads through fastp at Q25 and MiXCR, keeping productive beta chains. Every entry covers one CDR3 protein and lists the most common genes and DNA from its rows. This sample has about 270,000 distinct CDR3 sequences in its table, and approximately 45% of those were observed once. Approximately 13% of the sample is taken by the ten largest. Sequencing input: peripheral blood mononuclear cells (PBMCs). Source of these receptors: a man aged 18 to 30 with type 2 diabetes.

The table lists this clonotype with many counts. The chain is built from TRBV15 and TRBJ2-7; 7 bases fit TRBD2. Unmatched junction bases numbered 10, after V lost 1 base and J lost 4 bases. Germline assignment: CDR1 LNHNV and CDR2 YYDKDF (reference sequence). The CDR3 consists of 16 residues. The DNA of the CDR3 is TGTGCCACCAGCAGAGGCCCTCGGGGGGAAGGGTACGAGCAGTACTTC. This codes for CATSRGPRGEGYEQYF.

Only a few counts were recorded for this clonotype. CDR3 sequence (DNA): TGTGCCAGCAGCTCCCCGCCTTTCTACGAGCAGTACTTC. It encodes CASSSPPFYEQYF. The chain has TRBV7-2 and TRBJ2-7; D unresolved. The V end was cut by 4 bases, the J end by 3 bases, with 10 bases between. CDR1 SGHTA and CDR2 FQGNSA come from the germline V gene. The CDR3 has 13 amino acids.

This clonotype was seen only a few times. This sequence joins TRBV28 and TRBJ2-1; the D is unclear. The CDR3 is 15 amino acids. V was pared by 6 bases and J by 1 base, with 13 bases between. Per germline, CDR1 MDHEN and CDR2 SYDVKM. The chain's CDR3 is CASSEQPTSYNEQFF. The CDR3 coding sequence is TGTGCCAGCAGCGAACAGCCGACTTCCTACAATGAGCAGTTCTTC.

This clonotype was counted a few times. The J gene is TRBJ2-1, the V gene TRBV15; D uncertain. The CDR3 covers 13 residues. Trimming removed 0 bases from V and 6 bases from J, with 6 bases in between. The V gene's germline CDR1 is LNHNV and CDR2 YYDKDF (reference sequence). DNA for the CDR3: TGTGCCACCAGCAGAGATGCAACCAATGAGCAGTTCTTC. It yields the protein CATSRDATNEQFF.

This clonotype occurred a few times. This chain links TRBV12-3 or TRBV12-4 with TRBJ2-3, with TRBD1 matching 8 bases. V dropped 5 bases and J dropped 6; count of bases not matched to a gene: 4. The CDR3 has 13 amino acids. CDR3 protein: CASSQTGADTQYF. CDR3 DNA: TGTGCCAGCAGTCAGACAGGGGCGGATACGCAGTATTTT.